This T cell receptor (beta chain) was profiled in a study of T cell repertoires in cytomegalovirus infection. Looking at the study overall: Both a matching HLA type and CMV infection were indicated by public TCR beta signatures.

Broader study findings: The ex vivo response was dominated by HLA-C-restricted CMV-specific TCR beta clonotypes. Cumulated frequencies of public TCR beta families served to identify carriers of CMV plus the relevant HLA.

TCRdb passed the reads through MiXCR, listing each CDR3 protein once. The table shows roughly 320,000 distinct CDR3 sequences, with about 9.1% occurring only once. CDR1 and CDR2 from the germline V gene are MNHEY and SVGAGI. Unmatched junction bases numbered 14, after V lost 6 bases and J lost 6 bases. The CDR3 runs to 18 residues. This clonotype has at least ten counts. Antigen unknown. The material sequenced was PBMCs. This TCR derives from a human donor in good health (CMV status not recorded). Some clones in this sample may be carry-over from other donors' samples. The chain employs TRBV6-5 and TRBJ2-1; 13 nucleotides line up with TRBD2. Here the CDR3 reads CASRKGTSGVFRTNEQFF. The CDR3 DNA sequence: TGTGCCAGCAGGAAAGGGACTAGCGGGGTATTTAGAACCAATGAGCAGTTCTTC.